These 20 T cell receptor beta chains came from one sample sequenced in a study of T cell changes during pregnancy in multiple sclerosis. This table comes from immunoSEQ multiplex PCR, and its TCRdb copy is limited to in-frame clones, with some not included. The sample lists about 13,000 clones, about nine tenths seen once, with approximately 8.9% in the top ten. Sequenced material: CD8+ T cells from peripheral blood mononuclear cells, taken in the first trimester of pregnancy. These TCRs come from a female donor with multiple sclerosis, enrolled in a pregnancy study.

The genes are TRBV6-1 and TRBJ2-7; tentative D call: TRBD2 (5 bases). The germline CDR1 and CDR2 sequences are MNHNS and SASEGT. Trimming took 9 bases from V and 2 from J, leaving 11 bases between them. The CDR3 totals 12 residues. The CDR3 DNA reads TGTGCCAGTGAGGACTTGCCCTACGAGCAGTACTTC. It encodes CASEDLPYEQYF.

The CDR3 protein is CASSYSTGVDTQYF. CDR3 nucleotide sequence: TGTGCCAGCAGTTACTCTACAGGGGTAGATACGCAGTATTTT. The chain links TRBV6-6 to TRBJ2-3; TRBD1 matches at 7 bases. Germline V gives CDR1 MNHNY, CDR2 SVGAGI (reference sequence). The CDR3 extends over 14 amino acids. V shed 0 bases and J 5 bases; nucleotides not matched to a gene: 2.

This chain uses TRBV14 with TRBJ2-5; 7 bases align to TRBD1. This CDR3 comprises 14 residues. The J segment lost 4 bases and the V segment lost 1 base, leaving 3 bases of the junction unmatched. Per germline, CDR1 SGHDN and CDR2 FVKESK. CDR3 residues: CASSQVGGGETQYF. The DNA for the CDR3 is TGTGCCAGCAGCCAAGTAGGGGGCGGAGAGACCCAGTACTTC.

The CDR3 nucleotides are TGTGCCAGCAGTCTTGAGGGGGCTTACAATGGCTACACCTTC. Protein: CASSLEGAYNGYTF. The chain joins TRBV7-2 to TRBJ1-2; 7 bases fit TRBD1. The CDR3 contains 14 residues. V shed 6 bases, J shed 6 bases, and the junction held 10 bases outside the gene matches. In germline, CDR1 is SGHTA, CDR2 FQGNSA.

The V call is TRBV19, the J call TRBJ2-4, with TRBD2 matching over 7 bases. J gave up 6 bases and V 9 bases, and 2 bases lay outside the gene matches. The CDR3 runs 11 residues. Germline V gene data show CDR1 as LNHDA and CDR2 as SQIVND (reference sequence). CDR3 nucleotide sequence: TGTGCCAGCTGGGAGGGAAACATTCAGTACTTC. This encodes CASWEGNIQYF.

The chain links TRBV10-3 to TRBJ1-1, with D perhaps matching TRBD1 (6 bases). The germline CDR1 and CDR2 sequences are ENHRY and SYGVKD. This CDR3 comprises 14 residues. Between the trimmed V and J ends, which lost 4 bases and 4 bases, there was a span of 13 bases. The CDR3 loop reads CAISVPGDGTEAFF. CDR3 bases: TGTGCCATCAGTGTGCCAGGGGACGGCACTGAAGCTTTCTTT.

The chain links TRBV7-3 to TRBJ1-1, with D perhaps matching TRBD1 (5 bases). V was cut by 5 bases and J by 7 bases, with 14 bases left in between. Germline values: CDR1 SGHTA, CDR2 FQGTGA. The CDR3 covers 13 residues. The CDR3 loop is CASSPRLGGEAFF. The CDR3, as DNA: TGTGCCAGCAGCCCCCGGCTGGGGGGTGAAGCTTTCTTT.

This clone has only one observation. The V and J genes are TRBV27 and TRBJ2-3; TRBD2 is a possible D gene (6 bases). Trimming pared 5 bases from V and 2 bases from J, leaving 17 bases between. The CDR3 contains 16 residues. Per the germline V gene, CDR1 is MNHEY and CDR2 is SMNVEV (reference sequence). As DNA, the CDR3 is TGTGCCAGCAGTATGGGACTTCTGCTCTCCACAGATACGCAGTATTTT. This encodes CASSMGLLLSTDTQYF.

This clone was counted only a few times. J is TRBJ2-1 and V is TRBV6-1; perhaps TRBD2 as D (7 bases). With 6 bases removed from V and 3 bases from J, the gap between germline ends came to 15 bases. The CDR3 covers 15 residues. CDR1 is MNHNS, CDR2 SASEGT, per germline. The DNA for the CDR3 is TGTGCCAGCAGGGGGGGGCCGATCTTCTACAATGAGCAGTTCTTC. This translates into CASRGGPIFYNEQFF.

The rearrangement uses TRBV6-5 and TRBJ2-7; the D is unclear. Between the trimmed V and J ends, which lost 4 bases and 0 bases, there was a span of 10 bases. The CDR3 has 14 residues. In germline, CDR1 is MNHEY, CDR2 SVGAGI. The CDR3 sequence: CASSFSSPSYEQYF. Here the CDR3 DNA reads TGTGCCAGCAGTTTCAGTTCTCCCTCCTACGAGCAGTACTTC.

J is TRBJ2-1 and V is TRBV29-1; D is unresolved. V shed 6 bases and J shed 4 bases, with 16 bases lying between them. The V gene's germline CDR1 is SQVTM and CDR2 ANQGSEA. CDR3 length equals 14 residues. CDR3 amino acids: CSVHTNPRYNEQFF. The CDR3, as DNA: TGCAGCGTCCACACGAATCCCAGATACAATGAGCAGTTCTTC.

The V and J genes are TRBV7-9 and TRBJ2-3; TRBD2 aligns across 16 bases. This CDR3 is 18 amino acids long. Germline trimming cut 4 bases from V and 1 base from J; bases unmatched to any gene: 5. The germline CDR1 and CDR2 sequences are SEHNR and FQNEAQ (reference sequence). CDR3 nucleotide sequence: TGTGCCAGCAGCTGGGGACTAGCGGGGGGGCCCGGCACAGATACGCAGTATTTT. Protein: CASSWGLAGGPGTDTQYF. Together with reference TRBV7-9 and TRBJ2-3, the CDR3 gives the full variable domain: DTGVSQNPRHKITKRGQNVTFRCDPISEHNRLYWYRQTLGQGPEFLTYFQNEAQLEKSRLLSDRFSAERPKGSFSTLEIQRTEQGDSAMYLCASSWGLAGGPGTDTQYFGPGTRLTVL.

The V and J genes are TRBV7-8 and TRBJ2-1, with 8 positions matching TRBD1. The V gene's germline CDR1 is SGHVS and CDR2 FQNEAQ. The CDR3 covers 17 residues. Trimming removed 5 bases from V and 6 bases from J; junction bases left unmatched: 15. CDR3 nucleotides: TGTGCCAGCAGCATCCCGGGACAGGTCCTATGGGGCAATGAGCAGTTCTTC. Its protein is CASSIPGQVLWGNEQFF.

The chain carries TRBV25-1 and TRBJ1-1; weak D call: TRBD1 (6 bases). V gave up 0 bases and J gave up 4 bases, with 9 bases separating them. Per the germline V gene, CDR1 is MGHDK and CDR2 is SYGVNS. The CDR3 has 14 amino acids. CDR3 residues: CASSEYPGATEAFF. As DNA, the CDR3 is TGTGCCAGCAGTGAATACCCAGGGGCCACTGAAGCTTTCTTT.

V and J are TRBV4-1 and TRBJ1-3; 8 nucleotides agree with TRBD1. The CDR3 contains 15 residues. V lost 1 base and J lost 1; bases outside the gene matches: 0. Germline loops: CDR1 MGHRA, CDR2 YSYEKL. The CDR3 protein is CASSQGTGSGNTIYF. The CDR3 bases are TGCGCCAGCAGCCAAGGGACAGGGTCTGGAAACACCATATATTTT.

V gene TRBV9 combines with J gene TRBJ2-1; D is perhaps TRBD2 (5 bases). The CDR3 consists of 17 residues. Germline assignment: CDR1 SGDLS and CDR2 YYNGEE. The V end was cut by 0 bases, the J end by 4 bases, with 17 bases between. CDR3 residues: CASSVGSAGFRYNEQFF. The CDR3 DNA is TGTGCCAGCAGCGTAGGCTCCGCGGGCTTTCGGTACAATGAGCAGTTCTTC.

A single count supports this clone. The chain combines TRBV6-4 with TRBJ2-5, with TRBD2 identical over 13 bases. V was clipped by 4 bases and J by 2 bases; unmatched bases: 1. CDR1 and CDR2 (germline): MRHNA, SNTAGT. CDR3 length: 15 residues. CDR3 sequence (DNA): TGTGCCAGCAGTGTGACTAGCGGGGGGCAAGAGACCCAGTACTTC. Translating it yields CASSVTSGGQETQYF.

This clone was counted a single time. The rearrangement links TRBV9 to TRBJ2-1; TRBD2 aligns across 7 bases. The length of the CDR3 is 15 residues. With 4 bases clipped from V and 7 bases from J, the junction kept 11 bases outside the gene matches. Germline CDR1 SGDLS, CDR2 YYNGEE. The CDR3 protein is CASSWGSSGLNEQFF. In nucleotides, the CDR3 is TGTGCCAGCAGCTGGGGGTCTAGCGGTTTGAATGAGCAGTTCTTC. Filled out from reference TRBV9 and TRBJ2-1, the complete variable domain reads DSGVTQTPKHLITATGQRVTLRCSPRSGDLSVYWYQQSLDQGLQFLIQYYNGEERAKGNILERFSAQQFPDLHSELNLSSLELGDSALYFCASSWGSSGLNEQFFGPGTRLTVL.

By frequency in the sample, this clone is medium-sized. V usage is TRBV28 and J usage is TRBJ1-2, with D unclear. Looked up from germline, CDR1 is MDHEN and CDR2 is SYDVKM. This CDR3 contains 14 residues. V was pared by 2 bases and J by 5 bases, with 12 bases between. CDR3 nucleotide sequence: TGTGCCAGCAGTTTAGGGTACAGTATTTATGGCTACACCTTC. Amino acids: CASSLGYSIYGYTF.

The gene calls are TRBV5-6 and TRBJ2-7; TRBD1 matches at 7 bases. Germline trimming cut 2 bases from V and 6 bases from J; bases unmatched to any gene: 8. Per the germline V gene, CDR1 is SGHDT and CDR2 is YYEEEE. The CDR3 spans 14 residues. Written as DNA, the CDR3 is TGTGCCAGCAGCTTTAAAGGGGGCTTCGGCGAGCAGTACTTC. It codes for CASSFKGGFGEQYF.